The 28 T cell receptor beta chains listed next were all sequenced from one sample in a study of metastatic and nonmetastatic thyroid tumors (TCRdb year 2020). Before undergoing thyroid surgery, none of the patients had been given any kind of treatment. The receptor library was made with PCR. These reads were obtained on an Illumina HiSeq 4000. TCRdb handled the public reads itself, with Q25 trimming in fastp and clone calling in MiXCR, and kept productive beta chains. The sample table records 20,000 to 30,000 clones; about 16% of these occur just once. The ten largest clones add up to roughly 3.4% of the sample. Material: blood. The receptors shown here come from a female donor with papillary thyroid cancer or a benign thyroid nodule (not recorded which). Some clones in this sample may be carry-over from other donors' samples.

The chain uses TRBV7-8 and TRBJ1-6; weak D call: TRBD1 (5 bases). CDR3 length: 15 amino acids. Trimming shortened V by 5 bases and J by 8 bases, and 16 bases separated the two germline ends. Germline CDR1 reads SGHVS; CDR2 reads FQNEAQ. The CDR3 DNA reads TGTGCCAGCAGCCAAGCAGGGATGCTTGATTCACCCCTCCACTTT. Its translation: CASSQAGMLDSPLHF.

This clone was seen ten or more times. The V call is TRBV7-9, the J call TRBJ2-1; 10 positions agree with TRBD2. With 1 base clipped from V and 12 bases from J, the junction kept 9 bases outside the gene matches. The CDR3 contains 15 residues. Germline V gene sequence: CDR1 SEHNR, CDR2 FQNEAQ (reference sequence). The chain's CDR3 is CASSLGLAGEDGQFF. Written as DNA, the CDR3 is TGTGCCAGCAGCTTAGGCCTAGCGGGAGAGGATGGGCAGTTCTTC.

CDR3 residues: CASSYSIWGAKGPNTGELFF. The CDR3 DNA reads TGCGCCAGCAGTTACTCAATTTGGGGCGCGAAAGGTCCCAACACCGGGGAGCTGTTTTTT. The chain couples TRBV10-1 to TRBJ2-2; tentatively, D is TRBD1 (5 bases). Trimming cost V 5 bases and J 2 bases, with 27 bases left between them. Germline V CDR1 and CDR2: WNHNN, SYGVQD (reference sequence). The CDR3 runs to 20 residues.

This clone was detected only a few times. This rearrangement joins TRBV20-1 to TRBJ2-7, with D tentatively TRBD1 or TRBD2 (5 bases each). The V gene's germline CDR1 is DFQATT and CDR2 SNEGSKA (reference sequence). Trimming took off 6 bases at V and 0 bases at J, with 15 bases between the two ends. CDR3 length equals 14 residues. CDR3: CSAHRDGSSYEQYF. The DNA for the CDR3 is TGCAGTGCGCACCGGGACGGAAGCTCCTACGAGCAGTACTTC.

To note about this clone: A much larger clone sits a single nucleotide away, making a read error possible. The gene calls are TRBV28 and TRBJ2-4; the D call may be TRBD1 or TRBD2 (5 bases each). The germline CDR1 and CDR2 sequences are MDHEN and SYDVKM. Trimming shortened V by 7 bases and J by 5 bases, and 9 bases separated the two germline ends. This CDR3 region has 12 residues. DNA of the CDR3: TGTGCCAGCATGGGGCGGGAAAACATTCAGTACTTC. Amino acids: CASMGRENIQYF.

At least ten counts were recorded for this clone. The rearrangement uses TRBV7-3 and TRBJ2-7; 9 positions match TRBD1. The CDR3 consists of 13 residues. From germline, CDR1 is SGHTA and CDR2 FQGTGA. Trimming removed 2 bases from V and 7 bases from J; junction bases left unmatched: 3. The CDR3 nucleotides are TGTGCCAGCAGCTTAGGACAGGGGCGAGAGCAGTACTTC. The encoded protein is CASSLGQGREQYF. Full variable domain (rest looked up from reference TRBV7-3 and TRBJ2-7): GAGVSQTPSNKVTEKGKYVELRCDPISGHTALYWYRQSLGQGPEFLIYFQGTGAADDSGLPNDRFFAVRPEGSVSTLKIQRTERGDSAVYLCASSLGQGREQYFGPGTRLTVT.

This clone was counted ten times or more. The junction differs from germline at one of its ends, possibly a read error. The chain recombines TRBV27 with TRBJ2-7; 9 positions match TRBD1. The length of the CDR3 is 15 residues. Germline values: CDR1 MNHEY, CDR2 SMNVEV (reference sequence). The CDR3 DNA reads TGTGCCAGCTCTGGATCCGGGACAGGGACCTACGAGCGGTACTTC. Translated, it gives CASSGSGTGTYERYF.

The table lists this clone with a few counts. The junction departs from the called germline gene at one end, perhaps through a read error. V and J are TRBV6-1 and TRBJ2-1; no definite D call. This CDR3 is 15 amino acids long. Germline V gene data show CDR1 as MNHNS and CDR2 as SASEGT. This CDR3 reads CASRLRLPLYNVQFF. The CDR3 DNA reads as TGTGCCAGCAGGCTCAGGCTCCCCCTCTACAATGTGCAGTTCTTC.

This clone was counted many times. V gene TRBV7-9 combines with J gene TRBJ1-1, with D possibly being TRBD1 (6 bases). Looked up from germline, CDR1 is SEHNR and CDR2 is FQNEAQ (reference sequence). Trimming took 7 bases from V and 5 from J, leaving 17 bases between them. This CDR3 has 14 amino acids. CDR3 amino acids: CASIGGRENTEAFF. CDR3 nucleotide sequence: TGTGCCAGCATCGGGGGCAGGGAGAATACTGAAGCTTTCTTT.

This clone was seen many times. The sample has other DNA sequences that encode this CDR3 too. The gene calls are TRBV19 and TRBJ2-1; the D gene is possibly TRBD2 (6 bases). Deletions cut 4 bases from V and 0 bases from J, with 16 bases between. The CDR3 has 17 residues. CDR1 is LNHDA and CDR2 is SQIVND in the germline V gene (reference sequence). CDR3 protein: CASSTPRAGSSYNEQFF. In DNA form, the CDR3 reads TGTGCCAGTAGTACGCCAAGAGCGGGCAGCTCCTACAATGAGCAGTTCTTC.

This clone appeared many times. The chain is built from TRBV6-6 and TRBJ1-4, with D unclear. The germline V gene has CDR1 MNHNY and CDR2 SVGAGI (reference sequence). V gave up 0 bases and J gave up 8 bases, with 10 bases separating them. CDR3 length equals 14 residues. The DNA of the CDR3 is TGTGCCAGCAGTTACTCGGTTCGAGACGAAAAACTGTTTTTT. Its protein product is CASSYSVRDEKLFF.

By share, this clone counts as medium-sized. V usage is TRBV6-5 and J usage is TRBJ1-6, with TRBD1 as a possible D gene (5 bases). V shed 2 bases and J shed 9 bases, with 8 bases lying between them. Germline V gene sequence: CDR1 MNHEY, CDR2 SVGAGI. CDR3 length equals 13 residues. DNA for the CDR3: TGTGCCAGCAGTTACGTCGGGGGTTCACCCCTCCACTTT. Translated: CASSYVGGSPLHF.

This clone was recorded many times. The rearrangement joins TRBV20-1 to TRBJ2-1; D possibly corresponds to TRBD2 (5 bases). The germline CDR1 and CDR2 sequences are DFQATT and SNEGSKA (reference sequence). The CDR3 length is 13 residues. V was pared by 3 bases and J by 7 bases, with 13 bases between. CDR3 residues: CSARNRGENEQFF. The DNA for the CDR3 is TGCAGTGCTAGGAACCGGGGTGAAAATGAGCAGTTCTTC.

V usage is TRBV27 and J usage is TRBJ2-3, with a possible D match to TRBD2 (6 bases). The CDR3 has 15 residues. Trimming removed 1 base from V and 1 base from J, with 9 bases in between. Per the germline V gene, CDR1 is MNHEY and CDR2 is SMNVEV (reference sequence). The CDR3, as DNA: TGTGCCAGCAGTTTATGGCGGGGTGGCACAGATACGCAGTATTTT. Its translation is CASSLWRGGTDTQYF.

As concerns this clone: This could be a read error, since a much larger clone is one nucleotide away. The chain is built from TRBV5-8 and TRBJ2-5; no firm D call. Germline V gives CDR1 SGHTS, CDR2 YDEGEE. Deletions cut 0 bases from V and 8 bases from J, with 14 bases between. The CDR3 sequence is 14 residues long. DNA for the CDR3: TGTGCCAGCAGCTTGGTAGGGCAGGCGGATACCCAGTACTTC. Its translation is CASSLVGQADTQYF.

At least ten counts were recorded for this clone. The chain uses TRBV25-1 and TRBJ2-7, with D perhaps TRBD1 or TRBD2 (5 bases each). The CDR3 is 14 residues long. Germline V lookup: CDR1 MGHDK, CDR2 SYGVNS. The ends were cut back, 4 bases at V and 2 bases at J, with 12 bases in the middle. The DNA of the CDR3 is TGTGCCAGCAGTGGCCCGGGGCCTGCCTACGAGCAGTACTTC. Residues: CASSGPGPAYEQYF.

The table lists this clone with many counts. The gene calls are TRBV19 and TRBJ2-1; 14 nucleotides align to TRBD2. This CDR3 has 15 amino acids. The germline gives CDR1 LNHDA, CDR2 SQIVND (reference sequence). The J segment lost 8 bases and the V segment lost 3 bases, leaving 3 bases of the junction unmatched. The CDR3 DNA reads TGTGCCAGTAGTATCGGGACTAGCGGGAGTCATGAGCAGTTCTTC. This sequence encodes CASSIGTSGSHEQFF. The full variable domain, completed using reference TRBV19 and TRBJ2-1, is DGGITQSPKYLFRKEGQNVTLSCEQNLNHDAMYWYRQDPGQGLRLIYYSQIVNDFQKGDIAEGYSVSREKKESFPLTVTSAQKNPTAFYLCASSIGTSGSHEQFFGPGTRLTVL.

This clone has ten or more counts. The rearrangement links TRBV7-2 to TRBJ1-6; no reliable D call. Trimming pared 3 bases from V and 10 bases from J, leaving 10 bases between. The CDR3 sequence is 13 residues long. Germline-derived CDR1 and CDR2 are SGHTA and FQGNSA. This CDR3 is CASSLIRFSPLHF. Here the CDR3 DNA reads TGTGCCAGCAGCTTGATCAGATTCTCACCCCTCCACTTT.

This clone has a count of ten or more. V gene TRBV11-2 combines with J gene TRBJ1-5, with D possibly TRBD1 on 6 matching bases. The CDR3 covers 15 residues. CDR1 is SGHAT, CDR2 FQNNGV, per germline. V shed 5 bases and J shed 3 bases, with 14 bases lying between them. The CDR3 DNA reads TGTGCCAGCAGCCCCTCGGGACACTACAATCAGCCCCAGCATTTT. It is translated as CASSPSGHYNQPQHF.

This clone has at least ten counts. J is TRBJ2-7 and V is TRBV20-1; no definite D call. The CDR3 has 13 residues. Germline-derived CDR1 and CDR2 are DFQATT and SNEGSKA (reference sequence). Trimming left V 4 bases short and J 5 bases short, with 15 bases between. The CDR3 DNA reads as TGCAGTGCTACCCGCTACGAAGTCCACGAGCAGTACTTC. Translation gives CSATRYEVHEQYF.

By proportion, this clone is medium-sized. The chain couples TRBV6-2 or TRBV6-3 to TRBJ2-7; D perhaps matches TRBD1 (5 bases). The CDR3 runs 15 residues. Trimming shortened V by 2 bases and J by 2 bases, and 13 bases separated the two germline ends. Germline assignment: CDR1 MNHEY and CDR2 SVGEGT. CDR3 region: CASSYPQGTPYEQYF. CDR3 bases: TGTGCCAGCAGTTACCCTCAGGGTACCCCCTACGAGCAGTACTTC.

This clone came up many times. The chain couples TRBV2 to TRBJ1-2; no reliable D call. From germline, CDR1 is SNHLY and CDR2 FYNNEI. V was pared by 2 bases and J by 8 bases, with 12 bases between. CDR3 length: 13 amino acids. The CDR3 reads CASSEYRPEGYTF. The CDR3 nucleotides read TGTGCCAGCAGTGAATATCGTCCCGAGGGCTACACCTTC. Full variable domain (outside the CDR3, taken from reference TRBV2 and TRBJ1-2): EPEVTQTPSHQVTQMGQEVILRCVPISNHLYFYWYRQILGQKVEFLVSFYNNEISEKSEIFDDQFSVERPDGSNFTLKIRSTKLEDSAMYFCASSEYRPEGYTFGSGTRLTVV.

This clone occurred many times. The J gene is TRBJ2-7, the V gene TRBV3-1; D call uncertain. V lost 4 bases and J lost 1, with 11 bases in between. The V gene's germline CDR1 is LGHDT and CDR2 YNNKEL (reference sequence). CDR3 length equals 14 residues. CDR3 bases: TGTGCCAGCAGCCCCAGTAAGGTTTCCTACGAGCAGTACTTC. This encodes CASSPSKVSYEQYF.

The genes are TRBV5-1 and TRBJ2-7; D perhaps matches TRBD2 (6 bases). CDR1 and CDR2 from the germline V gene are SGHRS and YFSETQ. The CDR3 consists of 15 residues. V shed 4 bases and J shed 8 bases, with 22 bases lying between them. In DNA form, the CDR3 reads TGCGCCAGCAGCCGCGGGGCAGGGTTCGTCAACCAGCAGTACTTC. Translated: CASSRGAGFVNQQYF.

At least ten counts were recorded for this clone. The J gene is TRBJ1-1, the V gene TRBV3-1; maybe TRBD1 (5 bases). The CDR3 loop spans 15 amino acids. V lost 4 bases to trimming and J lost 1 base, with 13 bases between them. Germline CDR1 and CDR2: LGHDT and YNNKEL (reference sequence). CDR3 region: CASSLRGVTNTEAFF. CDR3 nucleotide sequence: TGTGCCAGCAGCCTCCGGGGGGTTACGAACACTGAAGCTTTCTTT.

This clone was seen ten or more times. This chain connects TRBV25-1 to TRBJ1-3; D is unclear. V was pared by 6 bases and J by 2 bases, with 11 bases between. The CDR3 covers 14 residues. CDR1 and CDR2 from the germline V gene are MGHDK and SYGVNS. The CDR3 DNA follows: TGTGCCAGCAGAGACTCGAGGGCTGGAAACACCATATATTTT. Translation: CASRDSRAGNTIYF.

This clone was detected many times. The chain is built from TRBV14 and TRBJ2-3; D remains unclear. Germline V gene lookup returns CDR1 SGHDN and CDR2 FVKESK. The length of the CDR3 is 17 residues. Deletions cut 7 bases from V and 0 bases from J, with 20 bases between. CDR3 nucleotides: TGTGCCAGCACCCCCACGTCCGGAGCCACTAGCACAGATACGCAGTATTTT. It yields the protein CASTPTSGATSTDTQYF.

In its sample, this clone was seen many times. The chain uses TRBV14 and TRBJ2-5; possible D gene TRBD2, 6 bases. In germline, CDR1 is SGHDN, CDR2 FVKESK. Trimming took off 3 bases at V and 7 bases at J, with 6 bases between the two ends. The CDR3 extends over 11 amino acids. Here the CDR3 reads CASSQGGTQYF. In DNA form, the CDR3 reads TGTGCCAGCAGCCAGGGGGGGACCCAGTACTTC.